The rows below give T cell receptor beta chains drawn from one sample of a study of patients and donors after allogeneic stem cell transplantation. TCRdb re-derived calls from the RT-PCR reads in MiXCR, one entry per CDR3 protein. This table has around 160,000 distinct CDR3 sequences, about 29% appearing once. The sequenced sample was blood, either unsorted or a sorted T cell fraction (not recorded which). All receptors come from a human donor who was either an allogeneic HSCT recipient or a stem cell or donor lymphocyte infusion donor (not recorded which). It is not recorded whose cells these are; they may come from a transplant donor. CDR3s include the opening cysteine and the closing phenylalanine or tryptophan. D genes are given only for firm matches. Rows may omit the clone size; those that give it use once, few, many or a size class.

clone_size: few; d_call: .; v_call: TRBV4-1; j_call: TRBJ1-2; cdr3_aa: CASSHRGVGYGYTF; cdr3_nt: TGCGCCAGCAGCCACCGAGGGGTGGGCTATGGCTACACCTTC
clone_size: .; d_call: TRBD1; v_call: TRBV5-1; j_call: TRBJ2-7; cdr3_aa: CASSARDRGPSEQYF; cdr3_nt: TGCGCCAGCAGCGCGAGGGACAGGGGGCCTTCCGAGCAGTACTTC
clone_size: .; d_call: TRBD2; v_call: TRBV15; j_call: TRBJ2-7; cdr3_aa: CATSSPVTSGRTYEQYF; cdr3_nt: TGTGCCACCAGCAGCCCCGTGACTAGCGGGAGGACCTACGAGCAGTACTTC
clone_size: .; d_call: .; v_call: TRBV20-1; j_call: TRBJ1-3; cdr3_aa: CSARPSGNTIYF; cdr3_nt: TGCAGTGCTAGGCCCTCTGGAAACACCATATATTTT
clone_size: few; d_call: TRBD2; v_call: TRBV6-2/TRBV6-3; j_call: TRBJ2-7; cdr3_aa: CASTRTSGYEQYF; cdr3_nt: TGTGCCAGCACCAGGACTAGCGGCTACGAGCAGTACTTC
clone_size: .; d_call: .; v_call: TRBV30; j_call: TRBJ2-1; cdr3_aa: CAWRGDLGSYNEQFF; cdr3_nt: TGTGCCTGGAGGGGAGACTTGGGCTCCTACAATGAGCAGTTCTTC
clone_size: .; d_call: .; v_call: TRBV12-3/TRBV12-4; j_call: TRBJ2-3; cdr3_aa: CASSLVSAFTRTDTQYF; cdr3_nt: TGTGCCAGCAGTTTAGTGTCCGCATTTACCCGCACAGATACGCAGTATTTT
clone_size: .; d_call: .; v_call: TRBV6-5; j_call: TRBJ1-1; cdr3_aa: CASSYATPSLLTEAFF; cdr3_nt: TGTGCCAGCAGTTACGCTACCCCCAGCCTCCTCACTGAAGCTTTCTTT
clone_size: few; d_call: .; v_call: TRBV12-3/TRBV12-4; j_call: TRBJ1-5; cdr3_aa: CASSLVIGANNQPQHF; cdr3_nt: TGTGCCAGCAGTTTAGTAATCGGGGCAAACAATCAGCCCCAGCATTTT
clone_size: .; d_call: .; v_call: TRBV28; j_call: TRBJ2-2; cdr3_aa: CASRTGYPTGRNTGELFF; cdr3_nt: TGTGCCAGCAGGACGGGGTACCCGACGGGACGCAACACCGGGGAGCTGTTTTTT
clone_size: .; d_call: .; v_call: TRBV7-9; j_call: TRBJ1-3; cdr3_aa: CASSPGGSLSGNTIYF; cdr3_nt: TGTGCCAGCAGCCCGGGGGGGTCGCTCTCTGGAAACACCATATATTTT
clone_size: .; d_call: TRBD2; v_call: TRBV28; j_call: TRBJ2-7; cdr3_aa: CASSPGASGRVYEQYF; cdr3_nt: TGTGCCAGCAGTCCCGGGGCTAGCGGGAGGGTCTACGAGCAGTACTTC
clone_size: .; d_call: TRBD2; v_call: TRBV6-2/TRBV6-3; j_call: TRBJ2-1; cdr3_aa: CASSYSSSLAGSRYSYNEQFF; cdr3_nt: TGTGCCAGCAGTTACTCGTCGTCCCTAGCGGGGTCCAGATACTCCTACAATGAGCAGTTCTTC
clone_size: many; d_call: TRBD1; v_call: TRBV18; j_call: TRBJ1-3; cdr3_aa: CASSGQGAGNTIYF; cdr3_nt: TGTGCCAGCTCAGGACAGGGGGCTGGAAACACCATATATTTT
clone_size: .; d_call: .; v_call: TRBV5-6; j_call: TRBJ1-6; cdr3_aa: CALRDRHNTPLHF; cdr3_nt: TGTGCCCTCCGGGACCGACATAATACACCCCTCCACTTT
clone_size: few; d_call: TRBD1; v_call: TRBV29-1; j_call: TRBJ1-4; cdr3_aa: CSVPGQGNEKLFF; cdr3_nt: TGCAGCGTTCCGGGACAGGGAAACGAAAAACTGTTTTTT
clone_size: few; d_call: .; v_call: TRBV4-2; j_call: TRBJ1-2; cdr3_aa: CASSPDGQGYGYTF; cdr3_nt: TGTGCCAGCAGCCCGGACGGCCAAGGCTATGGCTACACCTTC
clone_size: many; d_call: TRBD1; v_call: TRBV5-1; j_call: TRBJ1-2; cdr3_aa: CASSQTGESNYGYTF; cdr3_nt: TGCGCCAGCAGCCAGACAGGGGAAAGTAACTATGGCTACACCTTC
clone_size: .; d_call: .; v_call: TRBV30; j_call: TRBJ2-3; cdr3_aa: CAWAGATDTQYF; cdr3_nt: TGTGCCTGGGCCGGGGCCACAGATACGCAGTATTTT
clone_size: .; d_call: .; v_call: TRBV30; j_call: TRBJ2-5; cdr3_aa: CAWSVLETQYF; cdr3_nt: TGTGCCTGGAGTGTATTGGAGACCCAGTACTTC
clone_size: .; d_call: .; v_call: TRBV3-1; j_call: TRBJ1-1; cdr3_aa: CASSQVAGSAFF; cdr3_nt: TGTGCCAGCAGCCAAGTCGCGGGATCGGCTTTCTTT